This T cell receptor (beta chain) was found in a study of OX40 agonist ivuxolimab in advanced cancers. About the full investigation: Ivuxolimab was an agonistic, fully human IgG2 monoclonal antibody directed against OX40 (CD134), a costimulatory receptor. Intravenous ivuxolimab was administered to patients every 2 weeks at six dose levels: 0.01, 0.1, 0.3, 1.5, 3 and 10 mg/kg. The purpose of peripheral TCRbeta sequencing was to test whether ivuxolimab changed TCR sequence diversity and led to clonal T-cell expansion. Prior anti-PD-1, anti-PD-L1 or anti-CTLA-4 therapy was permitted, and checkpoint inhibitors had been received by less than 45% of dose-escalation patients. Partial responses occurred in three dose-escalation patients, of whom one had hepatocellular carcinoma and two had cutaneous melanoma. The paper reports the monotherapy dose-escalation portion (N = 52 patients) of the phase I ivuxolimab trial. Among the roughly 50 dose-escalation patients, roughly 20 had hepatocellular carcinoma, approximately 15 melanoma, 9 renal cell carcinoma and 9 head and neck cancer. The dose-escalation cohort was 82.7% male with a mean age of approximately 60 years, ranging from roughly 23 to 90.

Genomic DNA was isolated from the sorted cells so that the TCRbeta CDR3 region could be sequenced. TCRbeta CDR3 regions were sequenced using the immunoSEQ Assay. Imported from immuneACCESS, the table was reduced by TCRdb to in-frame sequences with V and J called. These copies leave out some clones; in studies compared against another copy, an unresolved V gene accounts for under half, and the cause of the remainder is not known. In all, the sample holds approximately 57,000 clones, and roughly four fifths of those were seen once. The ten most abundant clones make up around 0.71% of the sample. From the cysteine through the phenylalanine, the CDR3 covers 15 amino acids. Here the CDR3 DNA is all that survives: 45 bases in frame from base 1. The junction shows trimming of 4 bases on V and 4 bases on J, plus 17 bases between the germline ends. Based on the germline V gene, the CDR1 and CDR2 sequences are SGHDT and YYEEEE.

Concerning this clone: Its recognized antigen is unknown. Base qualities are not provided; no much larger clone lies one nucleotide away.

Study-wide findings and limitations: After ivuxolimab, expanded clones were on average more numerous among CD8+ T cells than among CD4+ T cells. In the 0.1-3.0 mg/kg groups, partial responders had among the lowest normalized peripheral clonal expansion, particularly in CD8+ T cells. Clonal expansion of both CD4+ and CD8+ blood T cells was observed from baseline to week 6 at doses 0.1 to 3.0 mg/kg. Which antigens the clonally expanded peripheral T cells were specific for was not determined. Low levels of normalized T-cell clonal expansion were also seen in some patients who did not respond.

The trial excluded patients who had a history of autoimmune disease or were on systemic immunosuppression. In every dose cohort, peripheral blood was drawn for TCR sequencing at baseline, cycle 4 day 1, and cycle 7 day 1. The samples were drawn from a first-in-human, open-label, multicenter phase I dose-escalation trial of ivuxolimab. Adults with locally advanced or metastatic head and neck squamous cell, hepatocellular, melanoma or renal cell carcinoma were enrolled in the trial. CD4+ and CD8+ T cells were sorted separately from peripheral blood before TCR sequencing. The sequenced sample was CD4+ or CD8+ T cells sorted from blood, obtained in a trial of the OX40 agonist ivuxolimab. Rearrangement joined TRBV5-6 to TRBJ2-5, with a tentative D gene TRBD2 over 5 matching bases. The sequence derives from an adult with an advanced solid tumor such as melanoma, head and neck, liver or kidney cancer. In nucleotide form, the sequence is TGTGCCAGCAGCAGACCAACGGGAAGCGGAGAGACCCAGTACTTC. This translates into CASSRPTGSGETQYF.